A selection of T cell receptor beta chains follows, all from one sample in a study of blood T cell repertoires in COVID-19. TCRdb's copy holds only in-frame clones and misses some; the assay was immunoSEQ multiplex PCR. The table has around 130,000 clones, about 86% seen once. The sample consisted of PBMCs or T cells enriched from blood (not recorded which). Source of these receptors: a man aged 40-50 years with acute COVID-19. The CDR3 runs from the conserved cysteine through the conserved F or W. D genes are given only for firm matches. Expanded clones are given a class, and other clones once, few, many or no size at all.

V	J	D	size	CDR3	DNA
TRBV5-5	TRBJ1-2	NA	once	CASSSDRNHFYGYTF	TGTGCCAGCAGTTCCGACAGAAATCATTTCTATGGCTACACCTTC
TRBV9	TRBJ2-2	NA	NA	CASSATGTLNTGELFF	TGTGCCAGCAGCGCAACCGGGACACTGAACACCGGGGAGCTGTTTTTT
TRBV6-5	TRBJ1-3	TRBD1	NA	CASSLTGGPGNTIYF	TGTGCCAGCAGTCTCACAGGGGGTCCAGGAAACACCATATATTTT
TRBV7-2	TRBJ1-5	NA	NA	CASSLTRNQPQHF	TGTGCCAGCAGCTTAACTAGAAATCAGCCCCAGCATTTT
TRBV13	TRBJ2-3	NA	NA	CASSWGGPSTDTQYF	TGTGCCAGCAGCTGGGGGGGGCCTAGCACAGATACGCAGTATTTT
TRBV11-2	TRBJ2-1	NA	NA	CASSLGPVKGEQFF	TGTGCCAGCAGCCTAGGGCCGGTAAAGGGGGAGCAGTTCTTC
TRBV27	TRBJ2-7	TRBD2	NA	CASTLGASGIYEQYF	TGTGCCAGCACCTTAGGCGCTAGCGGGATCTACGAGCAGTACTTC
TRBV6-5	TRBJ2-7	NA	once	CASSYTASYEQYF	TGTGCCAGCAGTTATACAGCCTCCTACGAGCAGTACTTC
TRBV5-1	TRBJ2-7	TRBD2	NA	CASRPGQRGWGYEQYF	TGCGCCAGCAGGCCCGGCCAGCGGGGCTGGGGCTACGAGCAGTACTTC
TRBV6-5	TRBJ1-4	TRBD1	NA	CASSYSQGAGEKLFF	TGTGCCAGCAGTTACTCCCAGGGGGCGGGAGAAAAACTGTTTTTT
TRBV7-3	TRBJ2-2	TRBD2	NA	CASRPGLENTGELFF	TGTGCCAGCAGGCCGGGACTAGAGAACACCGGGGAGCTGTTTTTT
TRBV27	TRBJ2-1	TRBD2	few	CASSLAGGPNEQFF	TGTGCCAGCAGTTTAGCGGGGGGGCCAAATGAGCAGTTCTTC
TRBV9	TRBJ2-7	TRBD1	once	CASSVRTGDSYEQYF	TGTGCCAGCAGCGTGCGGACAGGGGACTCCTACGAGCAGTACTTC
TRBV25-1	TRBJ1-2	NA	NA	CASSELGARYGYTF	TGTGCCAGCAGTGAATTAGGGGCGCGATATGGCTACACCTTC
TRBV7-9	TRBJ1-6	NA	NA	CASSTILQGQNSPLHF	TGTGCCAGCAGCACCATATTACAGGGCCAGAATTCACCCCTCCACTTT
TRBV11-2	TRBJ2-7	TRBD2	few	CASSASEGGRFHF	TGTGCCAGCAGCGCCAGCGAGGGAGGGCGGTTCCACTTC
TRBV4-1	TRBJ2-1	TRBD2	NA	CASSQALTSGYNEQFF	TGCGCCAGCAGCCAGGCTTTGACTAGCGGTTACAATGAGCAGTTCTTC